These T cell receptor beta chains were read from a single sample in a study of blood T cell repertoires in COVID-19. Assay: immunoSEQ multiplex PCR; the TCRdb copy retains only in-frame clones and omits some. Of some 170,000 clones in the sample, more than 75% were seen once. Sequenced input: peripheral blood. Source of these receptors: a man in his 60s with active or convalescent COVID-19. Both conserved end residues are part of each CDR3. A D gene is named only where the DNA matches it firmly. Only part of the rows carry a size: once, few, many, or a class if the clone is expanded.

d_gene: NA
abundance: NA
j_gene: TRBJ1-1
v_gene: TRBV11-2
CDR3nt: TGTGCCAGCAGCGAACAGGGTTTTGAAGCTTTCTTT
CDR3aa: CASSEQGFEAFF

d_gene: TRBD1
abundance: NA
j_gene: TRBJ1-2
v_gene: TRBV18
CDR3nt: TGTGCCAGCTCACCAGCAGGGGGCAATGGCTACACCTTC
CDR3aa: CASSPAGGNGYTF

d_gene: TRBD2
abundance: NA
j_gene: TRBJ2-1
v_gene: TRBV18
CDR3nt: TGTGCCAGCTCACCGCCCAGCGGGAGCTACAATGAGCAGTTCTTC
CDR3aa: CASSPPSGSYNEQFF

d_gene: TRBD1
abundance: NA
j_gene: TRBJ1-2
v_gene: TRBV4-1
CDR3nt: TGCGCCAGCAGCCAAGATCCAGGGGGCGACTATGGCTACACCTTC
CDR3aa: CASSQDPGGDYGYTF

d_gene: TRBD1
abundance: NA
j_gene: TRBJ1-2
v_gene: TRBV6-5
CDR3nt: TGTGCCAGCAGCCGGGACAGGGGCTATGGCTACACCTTC
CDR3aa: CASSRDRGYGYTF

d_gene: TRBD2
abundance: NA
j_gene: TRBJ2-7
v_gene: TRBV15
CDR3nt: TGTGCCACCAGGGACCCGACTAGCGGCTCCTACGAGCAGTACTTC
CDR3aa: CATRDPTSGSYEQYF

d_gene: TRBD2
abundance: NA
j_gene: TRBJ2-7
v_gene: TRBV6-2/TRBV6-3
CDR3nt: TGTGCCAGCAGTTACGGACTAGCGGCACCAAGCTCCTACGAGCAGTACTTC
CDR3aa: CASSYGLAAPSSYEQYF

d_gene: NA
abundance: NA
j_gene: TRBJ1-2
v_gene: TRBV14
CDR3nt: TGTGCCAGCAGCCAAGATGGGGGGACCTATGGCTACACCTTC
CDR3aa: CASSQDGGTYGYTF

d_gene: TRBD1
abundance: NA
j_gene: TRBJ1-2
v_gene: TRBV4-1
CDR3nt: TGCGCCAGCAGCCAAGATATCGGACAGGGGGTTAACTATGGCTACACCTTC
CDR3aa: CASSQDIGQGVNYGYTF

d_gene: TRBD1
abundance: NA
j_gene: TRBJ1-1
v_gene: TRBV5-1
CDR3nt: TGCGCCAGCAGCTTGGGACAGGGTCTTGCCACTGAAGCTTTCTTT
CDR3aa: CASSLGQGLATEAFF

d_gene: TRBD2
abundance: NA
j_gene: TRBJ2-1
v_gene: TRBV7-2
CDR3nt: TGTGCCAGCAGCTTAGGCCCTAGCGGGGGTATATACAATGAGCAGTTCTTC
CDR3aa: CASSLGPSGGIYNEQFF

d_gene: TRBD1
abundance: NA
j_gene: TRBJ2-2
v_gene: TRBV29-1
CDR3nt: TGCAGCGTAGAGACAGGGGGTTCGAACACCGGGGAGCTGTTTTTT
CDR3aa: CSVETGGSNTGELFF

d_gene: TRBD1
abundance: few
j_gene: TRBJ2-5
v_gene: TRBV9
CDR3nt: TGTGCCAGCAGCGCAACAGGGGTCGGTAATGTGGCCCAGTACTTC
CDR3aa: CASSATGVGNVAQYF

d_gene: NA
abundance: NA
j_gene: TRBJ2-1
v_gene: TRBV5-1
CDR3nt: TGCGCCAGCAGCTTCGCAGGGAAGAGCCGGGAGCAGTTCTTC
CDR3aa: CASSFAGKSREQFF

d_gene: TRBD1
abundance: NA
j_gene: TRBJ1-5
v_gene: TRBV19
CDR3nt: TGTGCCAGTAGTGGTTTGTTGACAGGGGGACGAAATCAGCCCCAGCATTTT
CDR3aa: CASSGLLTGGRNQPQHF

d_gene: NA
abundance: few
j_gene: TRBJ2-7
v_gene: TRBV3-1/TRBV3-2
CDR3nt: TGTGCCAGCAGCCCGGGACAATCCCCCGGCGAGCAGTACTTC
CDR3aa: CASSPGQSPGEQYF

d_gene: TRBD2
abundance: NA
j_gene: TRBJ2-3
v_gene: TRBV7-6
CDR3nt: TGTGCCAGCAGCTCGGCCGGGACTACAATCACAGATACGCAGTATTTT
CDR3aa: CASSSAGTTITDTQYF

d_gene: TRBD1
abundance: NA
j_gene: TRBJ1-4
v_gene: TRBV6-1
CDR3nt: TGTGCCAGCAGTGAGCAACAGGGGACTAATGAAAAACTGTTTTTT
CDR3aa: CASSEQQGTNEKLFF

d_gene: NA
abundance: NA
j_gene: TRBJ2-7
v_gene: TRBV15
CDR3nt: TGTGCCACCAGCAGAGAGCGGTCTAGCTCCTACGAGCAGTACTTC
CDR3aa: CATSRERSSSYEQYF

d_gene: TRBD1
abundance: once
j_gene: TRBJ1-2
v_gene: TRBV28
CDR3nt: TGTGCCAGTTGGACAGGGGGCATTGGCTACACCTTC
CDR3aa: CASWTGGIGYTF

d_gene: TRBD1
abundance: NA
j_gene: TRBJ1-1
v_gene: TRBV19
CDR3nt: TGTGCCAGTACACCCAAACAGGGGGGCGTCACTGAAGCTTTCTTT
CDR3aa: CASTPKQGGVTEAFF

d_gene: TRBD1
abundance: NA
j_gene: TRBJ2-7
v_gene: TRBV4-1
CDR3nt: TGCGCCAGCAGCCAGGGGGACAGGGCTAAAAGGTACGAGCAGTACTTC
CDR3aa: CASSQGDRAKRYEQYF

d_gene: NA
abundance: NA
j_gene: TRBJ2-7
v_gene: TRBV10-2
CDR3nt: TGCGCCAGCAGTGAGTCTTGGGGGGTTTCTAACTACGAGCAGTACTTC
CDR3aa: CASSESWGVSNYEQYF

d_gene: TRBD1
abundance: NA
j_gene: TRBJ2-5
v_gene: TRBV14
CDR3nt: TGTGCCAGGCCGGGACAGCAAGAGACCCAGTACTTC
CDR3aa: CARPGQQETQYF

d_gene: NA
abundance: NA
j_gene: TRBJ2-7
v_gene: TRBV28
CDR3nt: TGTGCCAGCAGCGACGACAGCTACGAGCAGTACTTC
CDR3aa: CASSDDSYEQYF

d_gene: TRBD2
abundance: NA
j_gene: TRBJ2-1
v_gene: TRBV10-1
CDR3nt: TGCGCCAGCAGCGTGGGACTAGCGGGAGGTGGTTGGTACAATGAGCAGTTCTTC
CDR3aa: CASSVGLAGGGWYNEQFF